This TCR beta chain was captured by sequencing in a study of identical twins. One entry per CDR3 protein, called by TCRdb with MiXCR from the 5' RACE reads. The table records approximately 250,000 distinct CDR3 sequences, 6.5% of them present only once. Looked up from germline, CDR1 is MNHNS and CDR2 is SASEGT. After removal of 3 bases from V and 5 bases from J, the junction contained 3 bases not matched to a gene. The CDR3 is made up of 13 amino acids. These data were also reused for a study on T cells expressing NK-cell markers.

The sequenced sample consisted of CD8+ T cells sorted from blood. This chain links TRBV6-1 with TRBJ2-5, with 7 positions matching TRBD2. The sequence came from a young woman in good health. This chain's CDR3 is CASSDLAVETQYF. Here the CDR3 DNA reads TGTGCCAGCAGTGACCTAGCGGTCGAGACCCAGTACTTC.